The next 2 T cell receptor beta chains were all read from a single sample in a study of tumor-infiltrating lymphocytes in glioblastoma multiforme. Three nested ARM-PCR rounds with V-beta and C-beta primers built TCRB libraries. TCRdb passed the multiplex PCR reads through MiXCR, listing each CDR3 protein once. The sample consists of about 19,000 distinct CDR3 sequences, around 72% of them appearing once. Source material: peripheral blood. The receptors derive from a male donor with glioblastoma.

The table lists this clonotype with many counts. The V gene is TRBV6-5, the J gene TRBJ2-1; maybe TRBD2 (7 bases). This CDR3 region has 14 residues. Germline-derived CDR1 and CDR2 are MNHEY and SVGAGI. Between the trimmed V and J ends, which lost 2 bases and 6 bases, there was a span of 11 bases. Here the CDR3 reads CASSYRRGGNEQFF. The CDR3, as DNA: TGTGCCAGCAGTTACCGGAGGGGGGGCAATGAGCAGTTCTTC.

As to this clonotype: A junction boundary mismatches the germline segment, possibly from a read error. The genes are TRBV7-9 and TRBJ2-2, with TRBD1 matching 8 bases. From germline, CDR1 is SEHNR and CDR2 FQNEAQ (reference sequence). The CDR3 sequence is 17 residues long. CDR3 in amino acids: CASSDNTDRVNTGGLFF. The CDR3 DNA is TGCGCCAGCAGCGACAATACGGACAGGGTGAACACCGGGGGGCTGTTTTTT.